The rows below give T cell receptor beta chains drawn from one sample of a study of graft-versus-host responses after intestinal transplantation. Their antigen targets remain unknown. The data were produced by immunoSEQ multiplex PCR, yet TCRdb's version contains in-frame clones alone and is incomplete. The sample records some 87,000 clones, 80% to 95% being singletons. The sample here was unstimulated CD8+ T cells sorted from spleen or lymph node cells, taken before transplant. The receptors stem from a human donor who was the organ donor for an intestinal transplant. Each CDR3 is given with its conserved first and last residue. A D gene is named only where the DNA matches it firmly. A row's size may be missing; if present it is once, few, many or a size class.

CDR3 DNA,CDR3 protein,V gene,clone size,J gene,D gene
TGTGCCAGCAGCGCCGGCCCCGGGACAGGGGAAGTCGATGGCTACACCTTC,CASSAGPGTGEVDGYTF,TRBV11-2,.,TRBJ1-2,TRBD1
TGTGCCAGCAGAACGGGACTAGCGGGACTAGGCTCCTACAATGAGCAGTTCTTC,CASRTGLAGLGSYNEQFF,TRBV5-6,.,TRBJ2-1,TRBD2
TGTGCCAGTAGTCCAAGACAGGGGACGCAGCCCCAGCATTTT,CASSPRQGTQPQHF,TRBV19,.,TRBJ1-5,TRBD1
TGTGCCAGCAGCGGCCCTAAAGAGCCGGGGGGGCGCGGGGAGCCGTTTTTT,CASSGPKEPGGRGEPFF,TRBV7-9,.,TRBJ2-2,TRBD2
TGTGCCAGCAACCCGACAGGAGGTAGCTCCTATAATTCACCCCTCCACTTT,CASNPTGGSSYNSPLHF,TRBV2,.,TRBJ1-6,.
TGTGCCAGCATTCCAAACAGGGGGCGCACCGGGGAGCTGTTTTTT,CASIPNRGRTGELFF,TRBV6-1,.,TRBJ2-2,TRBD1
TGTGCCAGCGGACAGGGGGTCCAGCCCCAGCATTTT,CASGQGVQPQHF,TRBV27,.,TRBJ1-5,TRBD1
TGTGCCAGCAGCTTATCCGGGAATGAGCAGTTCTTC,CASSLSGNEQFF,TRBV13,.,TRBJ2-1,.
TGTGCCAGCAGCACCCCTCCGGACTCCGGACCGTACCAAGAGACCCAGTACTTC,CASSTPPDSGPYQETQYF,TRBV21-1,.,TRBJ2-5,.
TGTGCCTGGGACAGGACCGGCCAGCCCCAGCATTTT,CAWDRTGQPQHF,TRBV30,.,TRBJ1-5,.
TGTGCCCCACAAGAGACCCAGTACTTC,CAPQETQYF,TRBV7-7,.,TRBJ2-5,.
TGCGCCAGCAGCCACCCGACTAGCGGGGTCAATGAGCAGTTCTTC,CASSHPTSGVNEQFF,TRBV4-3,.,TRBJ2-1,TRBD2
TGTGCCAGCAGTCCCACCCCCGGGACAGGGTTATATTTT,CASSPTPGTGLYF,TRBV27,.,TRBJ2-3,TRBD1
TGTGCCAGTAGTTCCCGCCGGTTCACCAAAAACATTCAGTACTTC,CASSSRRFTKNIQYF,TRBV19,.,TRBJ2-4,.
TGTGCCTGGATTAGGGACAGTACGGGCTACACCTTC,CAWIRDSTGYTF,TRBV30,.,TRBJ1-2,TRBD1
TGTGCCAGCCACGGGACTAGCGGCTACGAGCAGTACTTC,CASHGTSGYEQYF,TRBV6-5,.,TRBJ2-7,TRBD2
TGTGCCAGCTCACCACTACCCCCTCCCGAGACAGGGGGCGAGACTGAAGCTTTCTTT,CASSPLPPPETGGETEAFF,TRBV18,.,TRBJ1-1,TRBD1
TGTGCCAGCAGTTTGGGCCCGGTGGGCACAGATACGCAGTATTTT,CASSLGPVGTDTQYF,TRBV27,.,TRBJ2-3,.
TGTGCCAGCAGCTATGGACAGGGTAATGAAAAACTGTTTTTT,CASSYGQGNEKLFF,TRBV7-2,.,TRBJ1-4,TRBD1
TGTGCCAGCAGTTTTTCCGGGACAGGGGGGGAGCCCCAGCATTTT,CASSFSGTGGEPQHF,TRBV7-9,.,TRBJ1-5,TRBD1
TGTGCAAGTCGCCCCAGGACCGGGGAGCTGTTTTTT,CASRPRTGELFF,TRBV12-2,.,TRBJ2-2,.
TGTGCCATCAGTGGGGGAGGGGAAGGCTACACCTTC,CAISGGGEGYTF,TRBV10-3,.,TRBJ1-2,.
TGCGCCAGCAGCTTGGATTCTAGCGGGAGGGCCCGCTACAATGAGCAGTTCTTC,CASSLDSSGRARYNEQFF,TRBV5-1,.,TRBJ2-1,TRBD2
TGTGCCAGCAGTGACAGGGGGGTTCGCAATCAGCCCCAGCATTTT,CASSDRGVRNQPQHF,TRBV2,.,TRBJ1-5,TRBD1
TGTGCCAGCAGCCTGACAGGGGGCGGGACGGAGACCCAGTACTTC,CASSLTGGGTETQYF,TRBV11-2,.,TRBJ2-5,TRBD1
TGTGCCAGCAGCTTAGTCTCCGGGACAGGGCCCTACGAGCAGTACTTC,CASSLVSGTGPYEQYF,TRBV7-9,.,TRBJ2-7,TRBD1
TGTGCCAGCAGCTTGTCTACGGGCTCCTACAATGAGCAGTTCTTC,CASSLSTGSYNEQFF,TRBV13,.,TRBJ2-1,.
TGTGCCAGCAGCCAAAGGACAGGGTGGGGAGATACGCAGTATTTT,CASSQRTGWGDTQYF,TRBV4-2,.,TRBJ2-3,TRBD1
TGTGCCAGCAGCTACCCACAAAAACTCGCAGGGGAGCAGTTCTTC,CASSYPQKLAGEQFF,TRBV7-9,.,TRBJ2-1,.
TGTGCCAGTAGTATGGGACTGACATACGAGCAGTACTTC,CASSMGLTYEQYF,TRBV19,.,TRBJ2-7,.
TGTGCCAGCAGCTTAGCCCGAGGTACAGGAAAGACTGAAGCTTTCTTT,CASSLARGTGKTEAFF,TRBV7-8,.,TRBJ1-1,.
TGTGCCAGCAGTTGGGGAGCAGGAACCTCCTACGAGCAGTACTTC,CASSWGAGTSYEQYF,TRBV27,.,TRBJ2-7,.
TGTGCCACCAGCAGAGCCCGGCGGGGGGGCCGGCATGAGCAGTTCTTC,CATSRARRGGRHEQFF,TRBV15,.,TRBJ2-1,TRBD2
TGTGCCAGCAGCTGGGTGGGGGGGAACACTGAAGCTTTCTTT,CASSWVGGNTEAFF,TRBV5-4,few,TRBJ1-1,.
TGTGCCAGCAGTTTCGCGTTCAGCGGGAGCCTAAATGATGAGCAGTTCTTC,CASSFAFSGSLNDEQFF,TRBV28,.,TRBJ2-1,TRBD2
TGCGCCAGCAGCTTGGACGGGGGCACTGAAGCTTTCTTT,CASSLDGGTEAFF,TRBV5-1,.,TRBJ1-1,.
TGTGCCAGCAGCGTAGAAGGGGATGGCTACACCTTC,CASSVEGDGYTF,TRBV9,few,TRBJ1-2,.
TGTGCCAGTAGTATCGGACAGGGTGGGGGCACTGAAGCTTTCTTT,CASSIGQGGGTEAFF,TRBV19,.,TRBJ1-1,TRBD1
TGTGCCAGCAGCCCGGGGTCCGCGGAGTGCAATGAGCAGTTCTTC,CASSPGSAECNEQFF,TRBV6-5,once,TRBJ2-1,.
TGTGCCAGCAGACAAGGGTGGGACAGGGGATTCGACGAGCAGTACTTC,CASRQGWDRGFDEQYF,TRBV7-2,.,TRBJ2-7,TRBD1
TGTGCCAGTAGTATGGGGACAACTTATGGCTACACCTTC,CASSMGTTYGYTF,TRBV19,.,TRBJ1-2,.
TGTGCCAGCAGTGAGAGGTCCTACGAGCAGTACTTC,CASSERSYEQYF,TRBV2,once,TRBJ2-7,.
TGTGCCAGCAGTTTATGGCAGATGACAGAAGGGAACGAGCAGTACTTC,CASSLWQMTEGNEQYF,TRBV28,.,TRBJ2-7,.
TGTGCCAGCAGCCCACCTACGGGGGCTAATGAAAAACTGTTTTTT,CASSPPTGANEKLFF,TRBV5-6,.,TRBJ1-4,.
TGTGCCAGCAGCTTCTGGGGCGGGGGGAATGGAACCGGGGAGCTGTTTTTT,CASSFWGGGNGTGELFF,TRBV7-9,.,TRBJ2-2,TRBD2
TGTGCCAGCTCACTTGATCGCCCGGGACACCTATGGGGATATAGCAATCAGCCCCAGCATTTT,CASSLDRPGHLWGYSNQPQHF,TRBV18,.,TRBJ1-5,.
TGTGCCAGCAGCTTAGTGGGGACAGGGATCACAGATACGCAGTATTTT,CASSLVGTGITDTQYF,TRBV7-2,.,TRBJ2-3,TRBD1
TGTGCCAGCACCCCGCCGGGCAGGGGTCGCTACGAGCAGTACTTC,CASTPPGRGRYEQYF,TRBV11-3,.,TRBJ2-7,.
TGTGCCAGCAGTGGAGTAGTCGGATACGAGCAGTACTTC,CASSGVVGYEQYF,TRBV11-2,.,TRBJ2-7,.
TGTGCCAGCAGGCGGGACAGGGTACGCTTCTACGAGCAGTACTTC,CASRRDRVRFYEQYF,TRBV6-6,.,TRBJ2-7,TRBD1
TGTGCCAGCGGGAGGGGGAGCTACGAGCAGTACTTC,CASGRGSYEQYF,TRBV5-4,few,TRBJ2-7,.
TGTGCCAGCAGCCGGGAAGATAGCGGGGGGGGCACAGATACGCAGTATTTT,CASSREDSGGGTDTQYF,TRBV4-2,.,TRBJ2-3,TRBD2